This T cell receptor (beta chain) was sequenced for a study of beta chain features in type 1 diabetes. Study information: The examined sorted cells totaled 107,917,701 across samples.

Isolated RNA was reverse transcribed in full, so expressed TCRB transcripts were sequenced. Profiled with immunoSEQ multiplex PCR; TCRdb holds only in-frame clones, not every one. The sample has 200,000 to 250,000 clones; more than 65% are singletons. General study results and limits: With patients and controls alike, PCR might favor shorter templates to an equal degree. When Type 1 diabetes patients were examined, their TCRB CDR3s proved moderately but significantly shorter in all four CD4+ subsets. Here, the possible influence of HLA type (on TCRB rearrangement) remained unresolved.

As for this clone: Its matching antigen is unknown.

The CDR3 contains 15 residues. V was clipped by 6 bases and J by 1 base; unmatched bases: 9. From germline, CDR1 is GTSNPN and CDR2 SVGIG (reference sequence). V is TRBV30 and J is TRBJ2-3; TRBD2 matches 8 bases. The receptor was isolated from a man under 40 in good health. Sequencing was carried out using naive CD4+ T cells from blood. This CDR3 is CACSLAGSGTDTQYF. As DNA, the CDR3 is TGTGCCTGCTCCCTAGCGGGTTCCGGCACAGATACGCAGTATTTT.